This TCR beta chain was captured in a study of blood T cells in healthy people across ages. The study's findings and limits: TCR beta diversity tracked closely with naive T cell percentage. The authors considered diversity estimates from one million T cells to be underestimates. Getting older went along with TCR beta diversity per million T cells dropping roughly linearly.

Then a second PCR, running roughly 7 to 12 cycles, was carried out with a sample-barcoded 5' primer and a J-beta primer mix. TCRdb re-called the 5' RACE reads with MiXCR, one entry per CDR3 protein. Counted here are almost 1 million distinct CDR3 sequences, roughly 51% occurring once; the ten biggest clones make up 20% to 25%. Of note for this clonotype: The antigen is unknown.

Germline V CDR1 and CDR2: LGHDT, YNNKEL (reference sequence). V shed 4 bases and J 6 bases; nucleotides not matched to a gene: 8. This CDR3 comprises 15 residues. This receptor was taken from a woman aged 55-69 years in good health. The material sequenced was blood. V usage is TRBV3-1 and J usage is TRBJ1-2, with 10 bases that match TRBD1. The CDR3 nucleotides read TGTGCCAGCAGCCTCCGGGGACAGGGGCAAGATGGCTACACCTTC. Its protein product is CASSLRGQGQDGYTF.